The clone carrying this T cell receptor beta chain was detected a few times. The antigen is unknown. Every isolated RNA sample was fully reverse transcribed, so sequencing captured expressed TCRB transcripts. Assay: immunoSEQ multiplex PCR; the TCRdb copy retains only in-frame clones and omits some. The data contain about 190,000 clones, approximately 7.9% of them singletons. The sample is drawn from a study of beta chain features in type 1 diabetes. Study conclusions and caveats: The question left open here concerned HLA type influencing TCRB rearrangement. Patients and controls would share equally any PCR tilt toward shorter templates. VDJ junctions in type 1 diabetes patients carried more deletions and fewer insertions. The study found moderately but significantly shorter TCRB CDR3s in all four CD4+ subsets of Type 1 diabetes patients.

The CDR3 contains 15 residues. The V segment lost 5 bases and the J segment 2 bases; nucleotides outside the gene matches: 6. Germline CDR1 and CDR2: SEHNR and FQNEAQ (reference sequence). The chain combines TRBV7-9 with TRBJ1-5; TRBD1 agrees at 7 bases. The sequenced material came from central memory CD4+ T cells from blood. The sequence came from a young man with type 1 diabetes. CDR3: CASSVTGTGNQPQHF. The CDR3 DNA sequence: TGTGCCAGCAGCGTAACCGGGACAGGCAATCAGCCCCAGCATTTT.